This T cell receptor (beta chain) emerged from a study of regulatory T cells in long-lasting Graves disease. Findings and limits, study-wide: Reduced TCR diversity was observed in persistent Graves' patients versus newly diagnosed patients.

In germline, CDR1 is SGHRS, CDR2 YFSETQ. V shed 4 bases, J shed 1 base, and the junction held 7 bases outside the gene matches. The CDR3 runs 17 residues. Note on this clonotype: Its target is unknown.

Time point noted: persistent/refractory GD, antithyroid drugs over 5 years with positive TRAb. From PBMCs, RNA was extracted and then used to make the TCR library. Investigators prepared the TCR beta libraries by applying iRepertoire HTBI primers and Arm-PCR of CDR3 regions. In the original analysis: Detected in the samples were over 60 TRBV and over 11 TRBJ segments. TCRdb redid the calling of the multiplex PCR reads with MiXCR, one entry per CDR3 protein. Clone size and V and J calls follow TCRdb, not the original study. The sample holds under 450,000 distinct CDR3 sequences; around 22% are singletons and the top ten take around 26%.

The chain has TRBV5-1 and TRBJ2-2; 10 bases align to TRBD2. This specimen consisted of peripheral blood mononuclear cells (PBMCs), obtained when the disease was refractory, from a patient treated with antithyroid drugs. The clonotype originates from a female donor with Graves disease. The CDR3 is CASSRGTSGKNTGELFF. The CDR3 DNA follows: TGCGCCAGCAGCCGAGGCACTAGCGGGAAGAACACCGGGGAGCTGTTTTTT. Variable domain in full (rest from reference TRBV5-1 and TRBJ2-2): KAGVTQTPRYLIKTRGQQVTLSCSPISGHRSVSWYQQTPGQGLQFLFEYFSETQRNKGNFPGRFSGRQFSNSRSEMNVSTLELGDSALYLCASSRGTSGKNTGELFFGEGSRLTVL.